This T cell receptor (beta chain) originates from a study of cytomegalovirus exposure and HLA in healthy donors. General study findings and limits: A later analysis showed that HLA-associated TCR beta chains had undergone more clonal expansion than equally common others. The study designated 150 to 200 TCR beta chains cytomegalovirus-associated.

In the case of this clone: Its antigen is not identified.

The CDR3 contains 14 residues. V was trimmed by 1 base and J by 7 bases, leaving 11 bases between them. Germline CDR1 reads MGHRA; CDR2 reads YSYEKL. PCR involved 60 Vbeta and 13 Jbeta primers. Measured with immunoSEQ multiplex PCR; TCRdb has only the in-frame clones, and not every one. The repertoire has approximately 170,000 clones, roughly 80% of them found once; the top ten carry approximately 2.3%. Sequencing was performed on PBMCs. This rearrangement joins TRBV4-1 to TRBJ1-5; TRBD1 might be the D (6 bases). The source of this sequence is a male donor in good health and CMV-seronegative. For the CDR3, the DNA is TGCGCCAGCAGCCAAGGCCCAGGGGAACAGCCCCAGCATTTT. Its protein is CASSQGPGEQPQHF.